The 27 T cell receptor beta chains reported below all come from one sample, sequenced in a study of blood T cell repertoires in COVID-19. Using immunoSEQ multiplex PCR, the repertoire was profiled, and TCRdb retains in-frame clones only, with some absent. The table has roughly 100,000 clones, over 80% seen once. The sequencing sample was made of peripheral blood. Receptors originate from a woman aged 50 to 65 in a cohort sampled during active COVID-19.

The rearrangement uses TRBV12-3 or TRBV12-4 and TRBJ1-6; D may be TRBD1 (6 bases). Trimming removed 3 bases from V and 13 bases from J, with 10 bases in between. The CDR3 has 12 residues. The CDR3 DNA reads TGTGCCAGCAGTTTGGGGGGGGCGCCCCTCCACTTT. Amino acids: CASSLGGAPLHF.

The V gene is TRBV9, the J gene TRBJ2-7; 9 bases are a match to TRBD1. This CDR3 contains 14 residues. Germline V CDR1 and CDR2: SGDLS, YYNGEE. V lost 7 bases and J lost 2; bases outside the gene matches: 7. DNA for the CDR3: TGTGCCAGCTCCGGGACAGGGAATCCCTACGAGCAGTACTTC. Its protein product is CASSGTGNPYEQYF.

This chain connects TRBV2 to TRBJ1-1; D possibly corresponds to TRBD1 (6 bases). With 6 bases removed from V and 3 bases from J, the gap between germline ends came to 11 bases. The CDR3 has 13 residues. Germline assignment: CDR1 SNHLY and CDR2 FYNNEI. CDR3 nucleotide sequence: TGTGCCAGCAGACCCACAGGGTACACTGAAGCTTTCTTT. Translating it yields CASRPTGYTEAFF.

CDR3 region: CASRWSTDTQYF. CDR3 nucleotides: TGTGCCAGTCGGTGGAGCACAGATACGCAGTATTTT. The chain recombines TRBV12-3 or TRBV12-4 with TRBJ2-3; no clear D. Trimming cost V 9 bases and J 0 bases, with 7 bases left between them. This CDR3 is built from 12 residues.

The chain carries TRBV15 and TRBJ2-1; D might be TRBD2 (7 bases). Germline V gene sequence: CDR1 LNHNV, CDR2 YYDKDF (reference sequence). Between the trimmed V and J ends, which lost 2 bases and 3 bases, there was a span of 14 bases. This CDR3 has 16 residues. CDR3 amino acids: CATSRLSGTYYNEQFF. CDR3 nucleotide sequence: TGTGCCACCAGCAGATTAAGCGGGACATACTACAATGAGCAGTTCTTC.

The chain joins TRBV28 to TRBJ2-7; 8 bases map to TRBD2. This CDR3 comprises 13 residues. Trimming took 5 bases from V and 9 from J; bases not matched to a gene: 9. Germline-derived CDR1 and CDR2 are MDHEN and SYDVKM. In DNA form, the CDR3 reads TGTGCCAGCAGTATAAGCGGGAGAAGCGGGCAGTACTTC. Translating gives CASSISGRSGQYF. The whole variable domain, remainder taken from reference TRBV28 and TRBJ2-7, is DVKVTQSSRYLVKRTGEKVFLECVQDMDHENMFWYRQDPGLGLRLIYFSYDVKMKEKGDIPEGYSVSREKKERFSLILESASTNQTSMYLCASSISGRSGQYFGPGTRLTVT.

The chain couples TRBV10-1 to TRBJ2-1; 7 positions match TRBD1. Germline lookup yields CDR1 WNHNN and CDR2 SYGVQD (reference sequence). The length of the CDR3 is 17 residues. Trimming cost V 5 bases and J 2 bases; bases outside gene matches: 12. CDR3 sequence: CASSPTTDRVPYNEQFF. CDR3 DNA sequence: TGCGCCAGCAGTCCTACTACCGACAGGGTGCCCTACAATGAGCAGTTCTTC.

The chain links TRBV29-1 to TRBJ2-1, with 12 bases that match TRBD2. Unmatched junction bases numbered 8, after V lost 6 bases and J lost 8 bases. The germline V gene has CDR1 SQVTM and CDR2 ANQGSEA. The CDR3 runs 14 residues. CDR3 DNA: TGCAGCGTCGCTCCGGGACTAGCGGGCCATGAGCAGTTCTTC. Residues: CSVAPGLAGHEQFF.

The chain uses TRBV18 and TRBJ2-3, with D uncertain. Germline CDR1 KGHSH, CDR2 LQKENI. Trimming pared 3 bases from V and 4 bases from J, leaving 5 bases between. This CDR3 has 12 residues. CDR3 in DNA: TGTGCCAGCTCACCCACATCAGATACGCAGTATTTT. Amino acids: CASSPTSDTQYF.

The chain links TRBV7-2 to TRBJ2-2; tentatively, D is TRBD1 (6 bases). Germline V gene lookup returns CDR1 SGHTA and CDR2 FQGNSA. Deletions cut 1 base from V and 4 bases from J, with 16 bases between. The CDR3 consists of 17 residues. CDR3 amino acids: CASSLGLGGWGTGELFF. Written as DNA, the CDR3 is TGTGCCAGCAGCTTAGGGTTAGGGGGATGGGGCACCGGGGAGCTGTTTTTT.

CDR3 region: CATSRTRDYGYTF. CDR3 DNA: TGTGCCACCTCAAGGACTCGGGACTATGGCTACACCTTC. The chain combines TRBV6-5 with TRBJ1-2; D is unclear. Germline V gene lookup returns CDR1 MNHEY and CDR2 SVGAGI. V was pared by 10 bases and J by 3 bases, with 15 bases between. This CDR3 is 13 amino acids long.

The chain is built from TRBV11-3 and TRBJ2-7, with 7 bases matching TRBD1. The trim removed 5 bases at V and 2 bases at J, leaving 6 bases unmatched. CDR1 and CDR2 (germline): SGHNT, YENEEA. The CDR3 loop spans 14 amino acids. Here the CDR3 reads CASSARDRAYEQYF. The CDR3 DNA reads TGTGCCAGCAGCGCCCGGGACAGAGCCTACGAGCAGTACTTC.

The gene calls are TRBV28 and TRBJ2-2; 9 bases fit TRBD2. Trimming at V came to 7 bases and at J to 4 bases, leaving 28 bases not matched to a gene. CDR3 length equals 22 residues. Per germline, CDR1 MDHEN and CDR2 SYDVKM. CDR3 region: CASKGLPRSYHSGRGGTGELFF. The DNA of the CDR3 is TGTGCCAGCAAAGGGCTCCCCCGATCGTACCATAGCGGGAGAGGAGGCACCGGGGAGCTGTTTTTT.

CDR3 in DNA: TGCGCCAGCAGCTCGACAGACACCGGAGCCTACGAGCAGTACTTC. Translation: CASSSTDTGAYEQYF. V and J are TRBV10-2 and TRBJ2-7; weak D call: TRBD1 (5 bases). The CDR3 covers 15 residues. Trimming left V 6 bases short and J 2 bases short, with 17 bases between. Looked up from germline, CDR1 is WSHSY and CDR2 is SAAADI.

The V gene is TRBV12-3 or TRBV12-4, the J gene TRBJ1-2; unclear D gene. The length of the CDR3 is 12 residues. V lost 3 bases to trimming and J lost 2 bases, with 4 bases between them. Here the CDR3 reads CASSFQNYGYTF. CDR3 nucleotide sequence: TGTGCCAGCAGTTTTCAAAACTATGGCTACACCTTC.

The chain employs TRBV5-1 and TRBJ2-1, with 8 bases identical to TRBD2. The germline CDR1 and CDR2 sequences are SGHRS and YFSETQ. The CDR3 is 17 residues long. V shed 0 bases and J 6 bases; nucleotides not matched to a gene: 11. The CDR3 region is CASSLARASTSGNEQFF. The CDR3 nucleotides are TGCGCCAGCAGCTTGGCACGGGCAAGTACTAGCGGCAATGAGCAGTTCTTC. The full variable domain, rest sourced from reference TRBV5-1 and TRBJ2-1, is KAGVTQTPRYLIKTRGQQVTLSCSPISGHRSVSWYQQTPGQGLQFLFEYFSETQRNKGNFPGRFSGRQFSNSRSEMNVSTLELGDSALYLCASSLARASTSGNEQFFGPGTRLTVL.

CDR3 nucleotide sequence: TGCGCCAGCAGCTTGGTTACTAGCGGGAAGACCTACAATGAGCAGTTCTTC. Its protein is CASSLVTSGKTYNEQFF. The V call is TRBV5-1, the J call TRBJ2-1, with 10 bases lining up with TRBD2. The CDR3 covers 17 residues. V was clipped by 0 bases and J by 2 bases; unmatched bases: 5. Germline CDR1 is SGHRS and CDR2 is YFSETQ.

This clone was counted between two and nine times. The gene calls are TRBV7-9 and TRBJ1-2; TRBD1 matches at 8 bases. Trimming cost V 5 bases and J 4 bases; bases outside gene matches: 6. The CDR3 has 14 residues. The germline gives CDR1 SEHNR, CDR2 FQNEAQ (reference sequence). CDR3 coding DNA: TGTGCCAGCAGCGGACAGGGTTTTCCCTATGGCTACACCTTC. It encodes CASSGQGFPYGYTF.

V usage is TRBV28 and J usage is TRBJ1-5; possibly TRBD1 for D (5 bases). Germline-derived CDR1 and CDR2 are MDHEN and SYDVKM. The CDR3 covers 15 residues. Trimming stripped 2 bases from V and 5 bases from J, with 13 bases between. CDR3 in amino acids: CASSLGALADQPQHF. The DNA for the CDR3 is TGTGCCAGCAGTTTAGGGGCCCTTGCGGATCAGCCCCAGCATTTT.

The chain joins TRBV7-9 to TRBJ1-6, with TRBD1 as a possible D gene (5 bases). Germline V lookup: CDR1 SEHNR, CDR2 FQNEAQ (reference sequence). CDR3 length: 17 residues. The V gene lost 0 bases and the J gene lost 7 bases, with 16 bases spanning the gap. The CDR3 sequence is CASSLAGITGLNSPLHF. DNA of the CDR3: TGTGCCAGCAGCTTAGCAGGGATAACAGGACTAAATTCACCCCTCCACTTT.

The CDR3, as DNA: TGCGCCAGCAGCCAAGACCGGGACAGGGCTTCTGGCTACACCTTC. Translated: CASSQDRDRASGYTF. V and J are TRBV4-1 and TRBJ1-2; 9 bases are a match to TRBD1. Germline assignment: CDR1 MGHRA and CDR2 YSYEKL. CDR3 length: 15 amino acids. V lost 0 bases and J lost 7; bases outside the gene matches: 6.

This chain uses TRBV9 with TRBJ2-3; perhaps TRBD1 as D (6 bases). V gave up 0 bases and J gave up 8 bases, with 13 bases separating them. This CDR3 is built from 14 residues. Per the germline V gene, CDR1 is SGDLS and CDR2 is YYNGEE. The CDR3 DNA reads TGTGCCAGCAGCGTAGTACAGGGAGAAGGTACGCAGTATTTT. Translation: CASSVVQGEGTQYF.

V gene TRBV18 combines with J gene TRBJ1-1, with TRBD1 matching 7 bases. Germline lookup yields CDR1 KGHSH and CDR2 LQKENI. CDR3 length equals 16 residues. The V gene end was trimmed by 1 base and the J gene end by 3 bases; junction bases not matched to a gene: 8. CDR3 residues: CASSPQRGGRDTEAFF. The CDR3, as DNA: TGTGCCAGCTCACCACAGAGAGGGGGCCGGGACACTGAAGCTTTCTTT.

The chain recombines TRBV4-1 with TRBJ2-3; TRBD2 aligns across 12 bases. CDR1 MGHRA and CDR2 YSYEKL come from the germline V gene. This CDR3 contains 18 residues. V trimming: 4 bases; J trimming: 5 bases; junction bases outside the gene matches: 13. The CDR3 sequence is CASSLGQLAGGRGDTQYF. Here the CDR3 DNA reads TGCGCCAGCAGCCTGGGGCAACTAGCGGGGGGCCGGGGAGATACGCAGTATTTT.

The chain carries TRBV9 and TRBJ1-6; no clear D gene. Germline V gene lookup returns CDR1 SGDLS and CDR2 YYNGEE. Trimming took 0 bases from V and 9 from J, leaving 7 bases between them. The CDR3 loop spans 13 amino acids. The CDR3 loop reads CASSVGDISPLHF. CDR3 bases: TGTGCCAGCAGCGTAGGCGACATTTCACCCCTCCACTTT.

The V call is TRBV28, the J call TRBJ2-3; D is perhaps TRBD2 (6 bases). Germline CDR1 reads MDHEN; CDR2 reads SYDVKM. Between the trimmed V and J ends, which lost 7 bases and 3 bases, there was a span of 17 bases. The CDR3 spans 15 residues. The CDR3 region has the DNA TGTGCCAGCATAGGTCAGGGCCGGGGGACAGATACGCAGTATTTT. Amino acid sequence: CASIGQGRGTDTQYF.

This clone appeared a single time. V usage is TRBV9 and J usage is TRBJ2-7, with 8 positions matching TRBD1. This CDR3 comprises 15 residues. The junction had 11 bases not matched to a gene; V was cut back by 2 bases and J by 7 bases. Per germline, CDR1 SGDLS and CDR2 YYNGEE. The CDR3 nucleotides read TGTGCCAGCAGCGTTATGACAGGGGAAGTTGAAGAGCAGTACTTC. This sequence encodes CASSVMTGEVEEQYF.